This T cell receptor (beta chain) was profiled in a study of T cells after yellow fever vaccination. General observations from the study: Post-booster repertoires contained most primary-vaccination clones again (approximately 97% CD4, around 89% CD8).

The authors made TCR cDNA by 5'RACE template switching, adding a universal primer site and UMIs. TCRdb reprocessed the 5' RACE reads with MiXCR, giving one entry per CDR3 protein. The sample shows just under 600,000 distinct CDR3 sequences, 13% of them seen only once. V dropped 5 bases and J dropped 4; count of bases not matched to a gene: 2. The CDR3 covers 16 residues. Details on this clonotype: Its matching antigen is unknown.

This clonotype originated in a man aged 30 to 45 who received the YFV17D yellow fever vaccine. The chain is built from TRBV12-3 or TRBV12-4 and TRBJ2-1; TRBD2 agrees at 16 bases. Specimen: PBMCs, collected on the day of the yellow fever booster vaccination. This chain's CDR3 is CASSGTSGRAYNEQFF. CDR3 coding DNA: TGTGCCAGCAGTGGGACTAGCGGGAGGGCTTACAATGAGCAGTTCTTC.